These 27 T cell receptor beta chains share one sample of origin, sequenced in a study of blood T cells in healthy people across ages. The use of a sample-barcoded 5' primer and a J-beta primer mix characterized a second PCR of roughly 6 to 12 cycles. TCRdb ran MiXCR on the 5' RACE reads and lists one entry per CDR3 protein. The sample includes over 1,500,000 distinct CDR3 sequences, around half of them seen just once. The sample was blood. Receptor source: a woman in her thirties or forties in good health.

V gene TRBV20-1 combines with J gene TRBJ2-4; 14 bases align to TRBD2. Germline V gene data show CDR1 as DFQATT and CDR2 as SNEGSKA (reference sequence). The J segment lost 13 bases and the V segment lost 3 bases, leaving 14 bases of the junction unmatched. This CDR3 has 16 residues. DNA for the CDR3: TGCAGTGCTAGGACTAGCGGGGGGGACACGGGAAGCCGGCAGTACTTC. Protein: CSARTSGGDTGSRQYF.

The gene calls are TRBV6-1 and TRBJ2-3; D is ambiguous. The germline gives CDR1 MNHNS, CDR2 SASEGT. This CDR3 has 14 residues. V was clipped by 1 base and J by 3 bases, with 8 bases between them. The CDR3 DNA reads as TGTGCCAGCAGTGAAGATTGGCGTACAGATACGCAGTATTTT. This encodes CASSEDWRTDTQYF.

The chain links TRBV7-2 to TRBJ2-7; the match to TRBD1 covers 9 bases. Looked up from germline, CDR1 is SGHTA and CDR2 is FQGNSA. The V and J ends lost 6 bases and 6 bases, in that order; junction bases with no gene match: 6. The CDR3 extends over 13 amino acids. This chain's CDR3 is CASRVGQGFEQYF. The CDR3 nucleotides read TGTGCCAGCAGGGTGGGACAGGGTTTCGAGCAGTACTTC.

This chain links TRBV6-5 with TRBJ2-7, with D tentatively TRBD2 (6 bases). Germline assignment: CDR1 MNHEY and CDR2 SVGAGI. V gave up 11 bases and J gave up 7 bases, with 15 bases separating them. CDR3 length equals 11 residues. The DNA for the CDR3 is TGTGCCGCTCGGACGGGGAGGGAGCAGTACTTC. Protein product: CAARTGREQYF.

The genes are TRBV7-6 and TRBJ2-7; D is unclear. Germline V gene sequence: CDR1 SGHVS, CDR2 FNYEAQ. V was clipped by 1 base and J by 2 bases, with 12 bases between them. CDR3 length: 15 amino acids. The CDR3 reads CASSLGSVTTYEQYF. The CDR3 DNA reads TGTGCCAGCAGCTTAGGATCCGTTACAACCTACGAGCAGTACTTC.

This clonotype appeared a few times. The V and J genes are TRBV14 and TRBJ2-7; tentative D call: TRBD2 (6 bases). The V gene's germline CDR1 is SGHDN and CDR2 FVKESK. V lost 4 bases and J 3 bases, leaving 19 bases between the germline ends. The CDR3 runs to 16 residues. The CDR3 coding sequence is TGTGCCAGCAGCCTTCTGACCGGGAGTCCGATCTACGAGCAGTACTTC. It yields the protein CASSLLTGSPIYEQYF.

The chain employs TRBV28 and TRBJ1-2, with 8 positions matching TRBD1. CDR3 length equals 16 residues. J gave up 6 bases and V 3 bases, and 12 bases lay outside the gene matches. The germline V gene has CDR1 MDHEN and CDR2 SYDVKM. In nucleotides, the CDR3 is TGTGCCAGCAGTTTTGGGTCAGGGGGCGAAGTCAATGGCTACACCTTC. Translation gives CASSFGSGGEVNGYTF.

In regard to this clonotype: This may come from a read error, since a much larger clone is one base off. This chain uses TRBV15 with TRBJ2-1; TRBD2 might be the D (6 bases). CDR3 size: 13 residues. V dropped 7 bases and J dropped 10 bases, with 17 bases sitting between them. Germline V gives CDR1 LNHNV, CDR2 YYDKDF (reference sequence). CDR3 DNA sequence: TGTGCCACCACTAGCGAGGGCCCCGGGGAGCAGTTCTTC. It codes for CATTSEGPGEQFF.

This clonotype was detected only a few times. The chain couples TRBV15 to TRBJ2-1; the match to TRBD1 covers 9 bases. With V trimmed by 6 bases and J by 9 bases, 12 bases remained unmatched. This CDR3 is built from 15 residues. Germline V lookup: CDR1 LNHNV, CDR2 YYDKDF (reference sequence). DNA for the CDR3: TGTGCCACCAGAGCCGGGACAGGGCCCTCGCGTGAGCAGTTCTTC. Translation: CATRAGTGPSREQFF.

The chain is built from TRBV15 and TRBJ2-1; no clear D. CDR3 length: 15 residues. Germline V gene lookup returns CDR1 LNHNV and CDR2 YYDKDF (reference sequence). Trimming pared 0 bases from V and 4 bases from J, leaving 10 bases between. The CDR3, as DNA: TGTGCCACCAGCAGAGATTGGGCGGCATACAATGAGCAGTTCTTC. Translation gives CATSRDWAAYNEQFF.

This clonotype appeared a single time. V and J are TRBV20-1 and TRBJ2-1; possible D gene TRBD2, 7 bases. Germline values: CDR1 DFQATT, CDR2 SNEGSKA (reference sequence). The ends were cut back, 0 bases at V and 6 bases at J, with 18 bases in the middle. The CDR3 totals 16 residues. The chain's CDR3 is CSARDQVGGPLNEQFF. CDR3 DNA: TGCAGTGCTAGAGATCAGGTGGGGGGGCCCCTCAATGAGCAGTTCTTC.

The rearrangement uses TRBV11-2 and TRBJ2-5; D remains unclear. Germline CDR1 is SGHAT and CDR2 is FQNNGV. V shed 5 bases and J shed 0 bases, with 16 bases lying between them. The CDR3 totals 16 residues. CDR3 coding DNA: TGTGCCAGCAGCCCCCTGAAGGAACCACACCAAGAGACCCAGTACTTC. Translating gives CASSPLKEPHQETQYF.

This chain joins TRBV12-3 or TRBV12-4 and TRBJ2-7; 8 bases are shared with TRBD1. The CDR3 runs to 13 residues. J gave up 8 bases and V 6 bases, and 9 bases lay outside the gene matches. The chain's CDR3 is CASSSRGRYKQYF. The DNA of the CDR3 is TGTGCCAGCAGCAGCAGGGGGCGGTATAAGCAGTACTTC.

This clonotype has more than one count but fewer than ten. The chain links TRBV20-1 to TRBJ2-1; perhaps TRBD2 as D (6 bases). Germline V gene lookup returns CDR1 DFQATT and CDR2 SNEGSKA (reference sequence). The CDR3 sequence is 15 residues long. Trimming cost V 0 bases and J 10 bases, with 19 bases left between them. CDR3 bases: TGCAGTGCTAGAGAGACAGCGGGTGTTCCGCGGGAGCAGTTCTTC. Protein sequence: CSARETAGVPREQFF.

At least ten counts were recorded for this clonotype. The CDR3: CASSLGSGNEQYF. The CDR3 DNA is TGTGCCAGCAGCTTAGGTTCAGGCAACGAGCAGTACTTC. The rearrangement joins TRBV7-9 to TRBJ2-7, with D unclear. V dropped 1 base and J dropped 5 bases, with 9 bases sitting between them. Germline lookup yields CDR1 SEHNR and CDR2 FQNEAQ (reference sequence). This CDR3 spans 13 amino acids.

This chain uses TRBV16 with TRBJ2-7; D unclear. V lost 0 bases to trimming and J lost 2 bases, with 5 bases between them. The CDR3 has 13 amino acids. Germline lookup yields CDR1 KGHSY and CDR2 FQNENV. CDR3 coding DNA: TGTGCCAGCAGCCAATCCATAGCCTACGAGCAGTACTTC. This gives the protein CASSQSIAYEQYF.

The rearrangement links TRBV11-3 to TRBJ2-1, with 9 positions matching TRBD1. Germline-derived CDR1 and CDR2 are SGHNT and YENEEA. V shed 4 bases and J 6 bases; nucleotides not matched to a gene: 10. The CDR3 has 16 amino acids. CDR3 sequence: CASSSTPGTGSNEQFF. CDR3 coding DNA: TGTGCCAGCAGCTCAACCCCCGGGACAGGGTCCAATGAGCAGTTCTTC. The entire variable domain, with the rest obtained from reference TRBV11-3 and TRBJ2-1, is as follows: EAGVVQSPRYKIIEKKQPVAFWCNPISGHNTLYWYLQNLGQGPELLIRYENEEAVDDSQLPKDRFSAERLKGVDSTLKIQPAELGDSAVYLCASSSTPGTGSNEQFFGPGTRLTVL.

This rearrangement joins TRBV6-5 to TRBJ1-2; TRBD1 matches 7 bases. The V gene's germline CDR1 is MNHEY and CDR2 SVGAGI. Trimming removed 5 bases from V and 4 bases from J; junction bases left unmatched: 7. The CDR3 has 14 residues. The CDR3 DNA is TGTGCCAGCAGTCCGGGACAGACTCTCTATGGCTACACCTTC. Translated: CASSPGQTLYGYTF.

Worth noting for this clonotype: The junction differs from germline at one of its ends, possibly a read error. The rearrangement joins TRBV7-7 to TRBJ2-4, with 7 bases lining up with TRBD2. The end of the DNA fits TRBJ2-5 better, so the J call may be wrong. Germline values: CDR1 SSHAT, CDR2 FNYEAQ (reference sequence). The CDR3 consists of 17 residues. The CDR3 sequence: CASSQTSGAKMGETQYF. The CDR3 DNA is TGTGCTAGCAGCCAAACAAGCGGGGCTAAGATGGGGGAGACCCAGTACTTC.

The chain is built from TRBV2 and TRBJ2-7; 8 bases agree with TRBD1. The DNA end is more similar to TRBJ2-5, so the J call may be wrong. Germline-derived CDR1 and CDR2 are SNHLY and FYNNEI. The CDR3 consists of 15 residues. CDR3 loop: CASRGDRGYRETQYF. The CDR3 region has the DNA TGTGCCAGCAGGGGCGACAGGGGTTATCGTGAGACCCAGTACTTC.

This chain links TRBV12-3 or TRBV12-4 with TRBJ1-2; TRBD1 is a possible D gene (6 bases). CDR3 size: 13 residues. Trimming took off 8 bases at V and 4 bases at J, with 14 bases between the two ends. DNA of the CDR3: TGTGCCAGCTCTGGGGGCGCAAGCTATGGCTACACCTTC. It translates to CASSGGASYGYTF.

In its sample, this clonotype was seen a few times. This chain uses TRBV28 with TRBJ2-7; 9 bases fit TRBD1. Trimming cost V 6 bases and J 4 bases; bases outside gene matches: 7. Germline V gene sequence: CDR1 MDHEN, CDR2 SYDVKM. This CDR3 region has 14 residues. Here the CDR3 reads CASRLRDRVYEQYF. The CDR3 DNA follows: TGTGCCAGCAGGCTACGGGACAGGGTTTACGAGCAGTACTTC. The full variable domain, its missing parts supplied by reference TRBV28 and TRBJ2-7, is DVKVTQSSRYLVKRTGEKVFLECVQDMDHENMFWYRQDPGLGLRLIYFSYDVKMKEKGDIPEGYSVSREKKERFSLILESASTNQTSMYLCASRLRDRVYEQYFGPGTRLTVT.

The chain combines TRBV6-1 with TRBJ1-2; weak D call: TRBD1 (6 bases). The CDR3 is made up of 14 amino acids. Trimming took 7 bases from V and 4 from J, leaving 16 bases between them. CDR1 is MNHNS and CDR2 is SASEGT in the germline V gene. CDR3 amino acids: CASTPTQGGYGYTF. The CDR3 region has the DNA TGTGCCAGCACCCCGACACAGGGAGGCTATGGCTACACCTTC.

This clonotype was counted ten times or more. The chain employs TRBV6-1 and TRBJ2-7, with no clear D. Germline V gene lookup returns CDR1 MNHNS and CDR2 SASEGT. V gave up 3 bases and J gave up 1 base, with 13 bases separating them. The CDR3 extends over 15 amino acids. CDR3 in DNA: TGTGCCAGCAGTGAGAACCTGATGGGATCCTACGAGCAGTACTTC. Residues: CASSENLMGSYEQYF.

A note on this clonotype: One end of the junction does not line up with germline, which may come from a read error. This rearrangement joins TRBV5-1 to TRBJ2-1, with D maybe TRBD2 (5 bases). Germline lookup yields CDR1 SGHRS and CDR2 YFSETQ. The CDR3 runs to 12 residues. CDR3 loop: CASSFNAGEQFF. The CDR3 coding sequence is TGCGCCAGTAGCTTTAATGCGGGTGAGCAGTTCTTC.

The chain recombines TRBV7-3 with TRBJ2-1, with D perhaps assigned TRBD1 or TRBD2 (5 bases each). CDR3 length: 13 residues. Germline CDR1 SGHTA, CDR2 FQGTGA. The germline V and J ends were trimmed by 8 bases and 5 bases, with 13 bases remaining between them. CDR3 coding DNA: TGTGCCAGCGGGACCCAGCTAGACAATGAGCAGTTCTTC. Residues: CASGTQLDNEQFF.

The count of this clonotype is one. The rearrangement joins TRBV7-3 to TRBJ1-1; no clear D. Germline loops: CDR1 SGHTA, CDR2 FQGTGA. The CDR3 runs to 13 residues. V was pared by 1 base and J by 5 bases, with 8 bases between. The CDR3 DNA is TGTGCCAGCAGCTTAATTTGGGGAACTGAAGCTTTCTTT. It is translated as CASSLIWGTEAFF. The variable domain in full, completed from reference TRBV7-3 and TRBJ1-1, reads GAGVSQTPSNKVTEKGKYVELRCDPISGHTALYWYRQSLGQGPEFLIYFQGTGAADDSGLPNDRFFAVRPEGSVSTLKIQRTERGDSAVYLCASSLIWGTEAFFGQGTRLTVV.